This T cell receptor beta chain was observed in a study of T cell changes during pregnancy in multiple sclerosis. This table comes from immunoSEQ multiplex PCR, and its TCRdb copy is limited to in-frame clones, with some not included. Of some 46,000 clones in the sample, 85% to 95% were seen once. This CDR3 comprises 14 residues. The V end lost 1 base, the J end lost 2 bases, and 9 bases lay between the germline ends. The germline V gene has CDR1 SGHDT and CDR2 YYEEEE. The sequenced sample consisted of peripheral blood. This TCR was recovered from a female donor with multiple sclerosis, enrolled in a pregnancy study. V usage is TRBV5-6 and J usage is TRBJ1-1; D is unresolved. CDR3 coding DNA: TGTGCCAGCAGCTTGATGCGGCCAAACACTGAAGCTTTCTTT. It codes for CASSLMRPNTEAFF.